This passage covers 14 T cell receptor beta chains from one sample sequenced in a study of blood T cell repertoires in COVID-19. This table comes from immunoSEQ multiplex PCR, and its TCRdb copy is limited to in-frame clones, with some not included. Of around 160,000 clones in the sample, around 89% were seen once. Sequenced: peripheral blood. These receptors originate from a man aged 55 to 70 with acute or convalescent COVID-19.

The chain uses TRBV4-3 and TRBJ2-5; D might be TRBD1 (5 bases). This CDR3 has 13 amino acids. From germline, CDR1 is LGHNA and CDR2 YSLEER. With 4 bases removed from V and 3 bases from J, the gap between germline ends came to 9 bases. CDR3 region: CASSRRQKETQYF. The CDR3 DNA reads as TGCGCCAGCAGCCGACGACAGAAAGAGACCCAGTACTTC.

The V gene is TRBV7-6, the J gene TRBJ2-3, with D tentatively TRBD2 (6 bases). Trimming took 4 bases from V and 5 from J, leaving 13 bases between them. The CDR3 runs to 14 residues. CDR1 SGHVS and CDR2 FNYEAQ come from the germline V gene. CDR3 region: CASSSETRGDTQYF. DNA for the CDR3: TGTGCCAGCAGCTCAGAGACTAGGGGAGATACGCAGTATTTT.

CDR3 in amino acids: CASGTSGAYEQYF. The DNA of the CDR3 is TGTGCCAGCGGGACTAGCGGGGCCTACGAGCAGTACTTC. The V and J genes are TRBV2 and TRBJ2-7, with 13 bases identical to TRBD2. In germline, CDR1 is SNHLY, CDR2 FYNNEI. The length of the CDR3 is 13 residues. With V trimmed by 8 bases and J by 2 bases, 0 bases remained unmatched.

The V and J genes are TRBV29-1 and TRBJ2-7, with 13 bases that match TRBD2. The CDR3 totals 17 residues. Germline values: CDR1 SQVTM, CDR2 ANQGSEA. V lost 6 bases to trimming and J lost 2 bases; unmatched junction nucleotides: 13. The CDR3 sequence is CSVSGLAGLTTTYEQYF. The CDR3 DNA is TGCAGCGTGTCGGGACTAGCGGGGCTAACCACCACCTACGAGCAGTACTTC.

This clone was counted a single time. This chain links TRBV3-1 (or the pseudogene TRBV3-2) with TRBJ1-1; D is undetermined. The CDR3 contains 16 residues. Germline CDR1 is LGHDT and CDR2 is YNNKEL (reference sequence). V lost 3 bases and J 5 bases, leaving 19 bases between the germline ends. CDR3 DNA sequence: TGTGCCAGCAGCCAGGAACCATCGAGCAGGAAGACTGAAGCTTTCTTT. The encoded protein is CASSQEPSSRKTEAFF.

The rearrangement links TRBV6-5 to TRBJ2-2; TRBD1 matches 11 bases. The CDR3 spans 16 residues. Unmatched junction bases numbered 6, after V lost 2 bases and J lost 7 bases. Germline CDR1 MNHEY, CDR2 SVGAGI. In DNA, the CDR3 is TGTGCCAGCAGTTACGGACAGGGGGCGCGAATCGGGGAGCTGTTTTTT. Amino acids: CASSYGQGARIGELFF.

The genes are TRBV7-8 and TRBJ2-3; 10 bases match TRBD2. V shed 1 base and J 5 bases; nucleotides not matched to a gene: 6. CDR1 SGHVS and CDR2 FQNEAQ come from the germline V gene. The CDR3 is 16 amino acids. The CDR3 reads CASSLESGGALDTQYF. The CDR3 DNA reads as TGTGCCAGCAGCTTAGAAAGCGGGGGGGCCCTAGATACGCAGTATTTT.

This chain links TRBV2 with TRBJ1-2; D possibly corresponds to TRBD1 (5 bases). This CDR3 contains 15 residues. The V and J ends lost 1 base and 5 bases respectively, with 14 bases between them. CDR1 SNHLY and CDR2 FYNNEI come from the germline V gene. The CDR3 DNA is TGTGCCAGCAGTGAAGAAACAGGCACGATTTATGGCTACACCTTC. Its translation is CASSEETGTIYGYTF. Variable domain in full (rest from reference TRBV2 and TRBJ1-2): EPEVTQTPSHQVTQMGQEVILRCVPISNHLYFYWYRQILGQKVEFLVSFYNNEISEKSEIFDDQFSVERPDGSNFTLKIRSTKLEDSAMYFCASSEETGTIYGYTFGSGTRLTVV.

In regard to this clone: This specimen includes other DNA sequences encoding the same CDR3. The rearrangement links TRBV7-8 to TRBJ1-2; weak D call: TRBD1 (5 bases). The V gene's germline CDR1 is SGHVS and CDR2 FQNEAQ. The CDR3 loop spans 13 amino acids. Trimming took 0 bases from V and 7 from J, leaving 9 bases between them. CDR3 sequence reads: CASSLAGQGGYTF. The CDR3 DNA is TGTGCCAGCAGCTTAGCGGGGCAGGGTGGCTACACCTTC.

V gene TRBV4-2 combines with J gene TRBJ1-4; a weak D match, TRBD1 (6 bases). The length of the CDR3 is 15 residues. Germline lookup yields CDR1 LGHNA and CDR2 YNFKEQ. The V end lost 1 base, the J end lost 8 bases, and 14 bases lay between the germline ends. The CDR3 coding sequence is TGTGCCAGCAGCCAAGCAGGGGAAGGAGGCGAAAAACTGTTTTTT. This translates into CASSQAGEGGEKLFF.

The V gene is TRBV4-1, the J gene TRBJ2-7; TRBD1 agrees at 9 bases. V was pared by 0 bases and J by 3 bases, with 12 bases of the junction left unmatched. The CDR3 loop spans 18 amino acids. Germline CDR1 reads MGHRA; CDR2 reads YSYEKL. CDR3 residues: CASSQEGQGPYPYYEQYF. CDR3 nucleotide sequence: TGCGCCAGCAGCCAAGAGGGACAGGGTCCTTATCCTTACTACGAGCAGTACTTC.

This clone turned up a few times. V usage is TRBV18 and J usage is TRBJ2-7, with D unresolved. The CDR3 loop spans 15 amino acids. CDR1 and CDR2 from the germline V gene are KGHSH and LQKENI. The germline V and J ends were trimmed by 3 bases and 1 base, with 13 bases remaining between them. Here the CDR3 DNA reads TGTGCCAGCTCACCGGTCGTGGCAGCGTCCTACGAGCAGTACTTC. Amino acid sequence: CASSPVVAASYEQYF.

The V and J genes are TRBV12-2 and TRBJ2-6; the table calls TRBD1, which could not be checked here. TRBV12-2 is a pseudogene locus. The CDR3 sequence is 18 residues long. CDR3 protein: CASRLVRQGASGANVLTF. In DNA, the CDR3 is TGTGCAAGTCGCTTAGTCCGGCAGGGGGCCTCTGGGGCCAACGTCCTGACTTTC.

The chain joins TRBV19 to TRBJ1-2, with 10 bases lining up with TRBD1. The CDR3 extends over 14 amino acids. Germline CDR1 reads LNHDA; CDR2 reads SQIVND (reference sequence). Trimming removed 5 bases from V and 7 bases from J; junction bases left unmatched: 7. The CDR3 DNA reads as TGTGCCAGTAGTGCCCCAGGACAGGGGGGTGGCTACACCTTC. Its protein is CASSAPGQGGGYTF.